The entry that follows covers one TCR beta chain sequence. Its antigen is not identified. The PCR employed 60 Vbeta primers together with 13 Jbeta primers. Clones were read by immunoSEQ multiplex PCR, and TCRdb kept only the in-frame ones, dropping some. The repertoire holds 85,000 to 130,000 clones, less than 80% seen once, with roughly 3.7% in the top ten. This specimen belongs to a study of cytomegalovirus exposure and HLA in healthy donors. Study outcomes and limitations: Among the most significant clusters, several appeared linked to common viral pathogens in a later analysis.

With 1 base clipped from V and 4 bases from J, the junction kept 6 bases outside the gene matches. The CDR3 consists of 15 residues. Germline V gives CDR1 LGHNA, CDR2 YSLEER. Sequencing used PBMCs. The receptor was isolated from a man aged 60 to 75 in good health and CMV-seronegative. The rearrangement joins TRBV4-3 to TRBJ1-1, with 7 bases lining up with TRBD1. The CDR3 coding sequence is TGCGCCAGCAGCCAAGGTAGGGACAGAGTCACTGAAGCTTTCTTT. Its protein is CASSQGRDRVTEAFF.